This is a list of T cell receptor beta chains from one sample in a study of CD8 T cells in Susac syndrome. TCRdb analysed the immunoSEQ multiplex PCR reads with MiXCR anew, one entry per CDR3 protein. The data show roughly 200,000 distinct CDR3 sequences, with around 96% seen just once and approximately 0.098% held by the top ten. Sample: CD4+ T cells from PBMCs. Source of these receptors: a human donor in good health. CDR3s include the opening cysteine and the closing phenylalanine or tryptophan. The D gene is left open where the match is weak. Expanded clones are given a class, and other clones once, few, many or no size at all.

j_call | clone_size | cdr3_length | v_call | d_call | cdr3_nt | cdr3_aa
TRBJ1-1 | - | 14 | TRBV19 | - | TGTGCCAGTAGTCTCACCAGGGAGAACACTGAAGCTTTCTTT | CASSLTRENTEAFF
TRBJ1-6 | - | 16 | TRBV6-1 | TRBD1 | TGTGCCAGCAGTCGGACGGACAGGCGAGGCAATTCACCCCTCCACTTT | CASSRTDRRGNSPLHF
TRBJ2-5 | - | 14 | TRBV9 | - | TGTGCCAGCAGCGTACGCGGGACGGGTGAGACCCAGTACTTC | CASSVRGTGETQYF
TRBJ2-1 | - | 14 | TRBV30 | - | TGTGCCTGGGAAACAGGGACCGTCTACAATGAGCAGTTCTTC | CAWETGTVYNEQFF
TRBJ2-1 | - | 15 | TRBV20-1 | - | TGCAGTGCTAGGCGTGGGACTGACTCCTACAATGAGCAGTTCTTC | CSARRGTDSYNEQFF
TRBJ1-5 | - | 14 | TRBV30 | - | TGTGCCTGGAGTGTACATAGGGGCAATCAGCCCCAGCATTTT | CAWSVHRGNQPQHF
TRBJ1-2 | - | 13 | TRBV28 | - | TGTGCCAGCAGTTCCGGCAGGATGGATGGCTACACCTTC | CASSSGRMDGYTF
TRBJ2-3 | - | 14 | TRBV12-3/TRBV12-4 | TRBD1 | TGTGCCAGCAGACACAGGGGTGGCACAGATACGCAGTATTTT | CASRHRGGTDTQYF
TRBJ2-2 | - | 11 | TRBV20-1 | - | TGCAGTGCTAGAGAGGGCCGGGAGCTGTTTTTT | CSAREGRELFF
TRBJ1-1 | - | 12 | TRBV29-1 | - | TGCAGCGTTGCGGCCCAGTCCACTGAAGCTTTCTTT | CSVAAQSTEAFF
TRBJ2-1 | - | 12 | TRBV12-3/TRBV12-4 | - | TGTGCCAGCAGCCAGGGCGATAATGAGCAGTTCTTC | CASSQGDNEQFF
TRBJ1-5 | - | 14 | TRBV6-2/TRBV6-3 | - | TGTGCCAGCAGTTACGCAGGGATTGGTCAGCCCCAGCATTTT | CASSYAGIGQPQHF
TRBJ2-1 | once | 13 | TRBV7-3 | TRBD2 | TGTGCCAGCAGCCACGGGACTAACAATGAGCAGTTCTTC | CASSHGTNNEQFF
TRBJ2-3 | - | 15 | TRBV5-1 | - | TGCGCCAGCAGCTTGGGAGAGACCCGGGACGGCGCGCAGTATTTT | CASSLGETRDGAQYF
TRBJ2-1 | - | 12 | TRBV24-1 | - | TGTGCCACCAGTGATACTATAGGCGAGCAGTTCTTC | CATSDTIGEQFF
TRBJ2-5 | - | 17 | TRBV3-1 | TRBD2 | TGTGCCAGCAGCCAAGTATACGGGACTAGCGGGAGAGAGACCCAGTACTTC | CASSQVYGTSGRETQYF
TRBJ1-1 | - | 15 | TRBV28 | - | TGTGCCAGCAGTCCTCAGGGGCTCTGGAACACTGAAGCTTTCTTT | CASSPQGLWNTEAFF
TRBJ2-7 | - | 14 | TRBV6-5 | TRBD2 | TGTGCCACCGCGACTAGCGGGACACTCTACGAGCAGTACTTC | CATATSGTLYEQYF
TRBJ2-7 | - | 14 | TRBV27 | TRBD1 | TGTGCCAGCAGTTCAAGACAGGGGGCGGGCGAGCAGTACTTC | CASSSRQGAGEQYF
TRBJ1-2 | - | 14 | TRBV28 | - | TGTGCCAGCAATCCGATCCGGGGGGCAGGGGGCTACACCTTC | CASNPIRGAGGYTF
TRBJ2-2 | - | 14 | TRBV6-5 | - | TGTGCCAGCAGACCCGACAGGAACACCGGGGAGCTGTTTTTT | CASRPDRNTGELFF
TRBJ2-7 | once | 14 | TRBV9 | - | TGTGCCAGCAGCGTAGGGACTGGACCCTACGAGCAGTACTTC | CASSVGTGPYEQYF
TRBJ2-3 | - | 14 | TRBV15 | TRBD2 | TGTGCCACCTCTAGCGGGAGAAGCACAGATACGCAGTATTTT | CATSSGRSTDTQYF
TRBJ1-1 | - | 15 | TRBV27 | TRBD1 | TGTGCCAGCAGTTCAGGACAGGGTTCGGGCACTGAAGCTTTCTTT | CASSSGQGSGTEAFF
TRBJ2-1 | - | 15 | TRBV29-1 | TRBD2 | TGCAGCGTTGAAAGGGCTAGCGGGAGCTCGGATGAGCAGTTCTTC | CSVERASGSSDEQFF
TRBJ2-1 | once | 12 | TRBV7-2 | - | TGTGCCAGCAGCCAATCCTACAATGAGCAGTTCTTC | CASSQSYNEQFF
TRBJ2-7 | - | 13 | TRBV29-1 | - | TGCAGCGCTATCCTTAATGAACCCTACGAGCAGTACTTC | CSAILNEPYEQYF